What follows are 10 T cell receptor delta chains derived from one specimen sequenced in a study of gamma-delta chains in newborns, infants, children. TCRdb redid the clone calls on the reads with CATT. Of about 6,900 delta-chain clones in the sample, about 11% are singletons; the top ten hold 7.1%. What was sequenced was blood. Every receptor here comes from a child who was a newborn, infant or young child, either healthy, febrile or measles-vaccinated (not recorded which).

The genes are TRDV2 and TRDJ1; D remains unclear. CDR3 length equals 16 residues. Trimming stripped 3 bases from V and 5 bases from J, with 21 bases between. Germline V CDR1 and CDR2: GEAIGNYY, EKD. The DNA of the CDR3 is TGTGCCTGTGACCCAGTACGGATCCCTAGAGAAGATAAACTCATCTTT. Protein sequence: CACDPVRIPREDKLIF.

Sample share makes this clone medium-sized. The same CDR3 can be traced to other DNA sequences in this sample. The chain carries TRDV1 and TRDJ1; TRDD3 aligns across 9 bases. This CDR3 spans 18 amino acids. CDR1 is TSWWSYY, CDR2 QGS, per germline. V dropped 2 bases and J dropped 7; count of bases not matched to a gene: 17. The CDR3 reads CALGEGMGIRRVVRKLIF. In DNA form, the CDR3 reads TGTGCTCTTGGGGAAGGTATGGGGATACGAAGGGTCGTTCGTAAACTCATCTTT.

This sequence joins TRDV2 and TRDJ3; 8 positions match TRDD3. From germline, CDR1 is GEAIGNYY and CDR2 EKD. Losses at the gene ends were 2 bases for V and 2 bases for J; bases not matched to a gene: 10. CDR3 length equals 19 residues. Here the CDR3 reads CACDSLGEPAPWDTRQMFF. CDR3 in DNA: TGTGCCTGTGACAGCCTGGGGGAGCCAGCGCCCTGGGACACCCGACAGATGTTTTTC.

The chain is built from TRDV2 and TRDJ3; TRDD3 matches 10 bases. As TCRdb names no J gene, one was assigned here on the basis of a DNA match to germline. Germline lookup yields CDR1 GEAIGNYY and CDR2 EKD. J was trimmed by 2 bases and V by 2 bases; bases with no gene match: 8. The length of the CDR3 is 19 residues. The CDR3 region is CACDRRGDTLTWDTRQMFF. CDR3 in DNA: TGTGCCTGTGACAGGAGGGGGGATACGCTCACCTGGGACACCCGACAGATGTTTTTC.

This clone is judged medium-sized. CDR3 sequence reads: CACDTLPGTQVVDKLIF. CDR3 DNA sequence: TGTGCCTGTGACACCCTACCAGGTACTCAGGTGGTGGATAAACTCATCTTT. The V gene is TRDV2, the J gene TRDJ1; D remains ambiguous. CDR3 size: 17 residues. Looked up from germline, CDR1 is GEAIGNYY and CDR2 is EKD. The germline V and J ends were trimmed by 0 bases and 5 bases, with 21 bases remaining between them.

This clone was seen a few times. The V call is TRDV2, the J call TRDJ1; 13 bases are a match to TRDD3. Per germline, CDR1 GEAIGNYY and CDR2 EKD. V lost 3 bases to trimming and J lost 0 bases; unmatched junction nucleotides: 15. The CDR3 sequence is 20 residues long. CDR3 protein: CACDRTLGDTLPPYTDKLIF. The CDR3 DNA follows: TGTGCCTGTGACCGAACACTGGGGGATACGCTCCCCCCGTACACCGATAAACTCATCTTT.

The J gene was recorded as TRDJ3; no V gene was called. The CDR3 sequence is 20 residues long. CDR3 sequence reads: CACDTPQRPPSSWDTRQMFF. CDR3 nucleotides: TGTGCCTGTGACACCCCACAACGTCCTCCGAGCTCCTGGGACACCCGACAGATGTTTTTC.

This clone has a handful of counts. With a much larger clone just one base away, this may be a read error. The rearrangement uses TRDV2 and TRDJ1; 8 bases fit TRDD3. Germline V gives CDR1 GEAIGNYY, CDR2 EKD. CDR3 length: 20 residues. The V segment lost 0 bases and the J segment 0 bases; nucleotides outside the gene matches: 17. The CDR3 DNA follows: TGTGCCTGTGACACCCTTCGGCGTTGGGGATACCCGCCTTACACCGATAAACTCATCTTT. Translated, it gives CACDTLRRWGYPPYTDKLIF.

This clone ranks as medium-sized (0.01 to 0.1%). The CDR3 sequence: CACDPLGDISWAQLFF. The CDR3 DNA sequence: TGTGCCTGTGACCCCTTGGGGGATATAAGTTGGGCACAACTCTTCTTT. The rearrangement links TRDV2 to TRDJ2; 9 bases are a match to TRDD3. The germline V gene has CDR1 GEAIGNYY and CDR2 EKD. This CDR3 contains 16 residues. V lost 3 bases to trimming and J lost 8 bases; unmatched junction nucleotides: 12.

This clone was seen more than once but under ten times. The gene calls are TRDV2 and TRDJ1; 13 nucleotides line up with TRDD3. The germline V gene has CDR1 GEAIGNYY and CDR2 EKD. V shed 3 bases and J 0 bases; nucleotides not matched to a gene: 12. The CDR3 length is 19 residues. The CDR3 sequence: CACDLLRTGGYGDTDKLIF. The CDR3 DNA is TGTGCCTGTGACCTTCTCCGTACTGGGGGATACGGGGACACCGATAAACTCATCTTT.